This TCR beta chain originates from a study of T cells in Graves' hyperthyroidism and ophthalmopathy. About the study: Pretreatment peripheral blood was obtained at initial diagnosis.

Only a few counts were recorded for this clonotype. The CDR3 is made up of 14 amino acids. Trimming took 0 bases from V and 8 from J, leaving 13 bases between them. Germline V lookup: CDR1 DFQATT, CDR2 SNEGSKA (reference sequence). RNA transcripts served as the template for amplifying TCR beta CDR3 regions. When the TCR CDR3 underwent first-round RT-PCR, the HTBI primer set was used. A single record per CDR3 protein comes from TCRdb applying MiXCR to the multiplex PCR reads. The repertoire holds about 500,000 distinct CDR3 sequences, with approximately 16% as singletons. This chain connects TRBV20-1 to TRBJ1-4; D perhaps matches TRBD1 (6 bases). The sample consisted of blood. This receptor was identified in a woman between 18 and 29 years old with Graves' hyperthyroidism. CDR3 sequence: CSARDLQGPEKLFF. CDR3 DNA sequence: TGCAGTGCTAGAGATCTACAGGGACCAGAAAAACTGTTTTTT.